These 17 T cell receptor beta chains were sequenced from one sample in a study of blood T cell repertoires in COVID-19. Using immunoSEQ multiplex PCR, the repertoire was profiled, and TCRdb retains in-frame clones only, with some absent. The sample holds approximately 88,000 clones; approximately 80% are singletons and the top ten take about 19%. Sequences were obtained from peripheral blood. These receptors all come from an elderly woman with acute or convalescent COVID-19.

V usage is TRBV11-2 and J usage is TRBJ2-7; 11 nucleotides agree with TRBD2. CDR3 size: 17 residues. CDR1 is SGHAT, CDR2 FQNNGV, per germline. Trimming at V came to 0 bases and at J to 3 bases, leaving 7 bases not matched to a gene. CDR3 in amino acids: CASSLELAGGPVYEQYF. CDR3 nucleotide sequence: TGTGCCAGCAGCTTAGAGTTAGCGGGGGGGCCGGTCTACGAGCAGTACTTC.

The chain employs TRBV7-9 and TRBJ1-3, with D possibly being TRBD1 (6 bases). The germline CDR1 and CDR2 sequences are SEHNR and FQNEAQ (reference sequence). This CDR3 is built from 14 residues. Trimming removed 6 bases at V and 4 bases at J, with 13 bases between. The CDR3 sequence: CASRAGARGNTIYF. The DNA for the CDR3 is TGTGCCAGCAGGGCAGGGGCGCGGGGAAACACCATATATTTT. Looking up the rest from reference TRBV7-9 and TRBJ1-3 gives the full variable domain: DTGVSQNPRHKITKRGQNVTFRCDPISEHNRLYWYRQTLGQGPEFLTYFQNEAQLEKSRLLSDRFSAERPKGSFSTLEIQRTEQGDSAMYLCASRAGARGNTIYFGEGSWLTVV.

The rearrangement uses TRBV6-2 or TRBV6-3 and TRBJ1-5; D is unresolved. Trimming pared 0 bases from V and 0 bases from J, leaving 9 bases between. The CDR3 sequence is 16 residues long. Germline CDR1 reads MNHEY; CDR2 reads SVGEGT. Written as DNA, the CDR3 is TGTGCCAGCAGTTACTCGGGCCTATATAGCAATCAGCCCCAGCATTTT. Its protein is CASSYSGLYSNQPQHF.

The CDR3 sequence is CASSRRTVGGYTF. The CDR3 DNA is TGTGCCAGCAGCCGCCGGACAGTTGGTGGCTACACCTTC. The genes are TRBV6-5 and TRBJ1-2, with D maybe TRBD1 (6 bases). The CDR3 is made up of 13 amino acids. V gave up 6 bases and J gave up 7 bases, with 15 bases separating them. Looked up from germline, CDR1 is MNHEY and CDR2 is SVGAGI.

A single count supports this clone. This chain joins TRBV7-3 and TRBJ1-6, with D possibly TRBD1 on 6 matching bases. Trimming shortened V by 5 bases and J by 9 bases, and 17 bases separated the two germline ends. Germline lookup yields CDR1 SGHTA and CDR2 FQGTGA. The CDR3 is 15 amino acids. The CDR3 DNA sequence: TGTGCCAGCAGCCAACAGGGTGAATGGAGTTCACCCCTCCACTTT. Protein sequence: CASSQQGEWSSPLHF.

V is TRBV5-4 and J is TRBJ1-6; the D gene is possibly TRBD1 (5 bases). The germline gives CDR1 SGHNT, CDR2 YYREEE (reference sequence). The CDR3 consists of 12 residues. With 4 bases removed from V and 8 bases from J, the gap between germline ends came to 7 bases. The DNA for the CDR3 is TGTGCCAGCAGCCAGGGTTATTCACCCCTCCACTTT. This codes for CASSQGYSPLHF.

This chain links TRBV5-4 with TRBJ2-3; D call uncertain. Germline CDR1 is SGHNT and CDR2 is YYREEE (reference sequence). This CDR3 is built from 12 residues. Trimming took 4 bases from V and 4 from J, leaving 7 bases between them. DNA for the CDR3: TGTGCCAGCAGCATAGATGCAGATACGCAGTATTTT. This translates into CASSIDADTQYF.

This clone was seen many times. The V call is TRBV27, the J call TRBJ2-2; TRBD1 agrees at 7 bases. Germline V CDR1 and CDR2: MNHEY, SMNVEV (reference sequence). This CDR3 spans 15 amino acids. J was trimmed by 6 bases and V by 5 bases; bases with no gene match: 9. CDR3 nucleotide sequence: TGTGCCAGCAGTGAGACCCCCCAGGGGGCCGGGGAGCTGTTTTTT. It is translated as CASSETPQGAGELFF.

The chain couples TRBV5-1 to TRBJ2-3; 14 nucleotides agree with TRBD2. J gave up 2 bases and V 0 bases, and 5 bases lay outside the gene matches. Germline CDR1 SGHRS, CDR2 YFSETQ. This CDR3 spans 18 amino acids. CDR3 region: CASSLAGLAGANTDTQYF. The CDR3 coding sequence is TGCGCCAGCAGCTTGGCGGGACTAGCGGGGGCCAACACAGATACGCAGTATTTT.

The chain recombines TRBV3-1 (or the pseudogene TRBV3-2) with TRBJ1-1; the D gene is possibly TRBD1 (5 bases). This CDR3 contains 14 residues. Trimming removed 3 bases at V and 1 base at J, with 9 bases between. The germline gives CDR1 LGHDT, CDR2 YNNKEL (reference sequence). CDR3 DNA: TGTGCCAGCAGCCATCGCAGGGAGAACACTGAAGCTTTCTTT. It encodes CASSHRRENTEAFF.

CDR3: CASSQWLLAGTETQYF. CDR3 DNA: TGTGCCAGCAGCCAATGGTTACTAGCGGGAACAGAGACCCAGTACTTC. V and J are TRBV3-1 (or the pseudogene TRBV3-2) and TRBJ2-5; 10 positions match TRBD2. Trimming removed 2 bases from V and 4 bases from J; junction bases left unmatched: 7. Germline CDR1 reads LGHDT; CDR2 reads YNNKEL (reference sequence). The CDR3 is made up of 16 amino acids.

The CDR3 DNA sequence: TGTGCCAGCGCAACGTCCGGGATCCGGACCCGCACAGATACGCAGTATTTT. Translated: CASATSGIRTRTDTQYF. The gene calls are TRBV18 and TRBJ2-3; possible D gene TRBD2, 5 bases. CDR3 size: 17 residues. Per the germline V gene, CDR1 is KGHSH and CDR2 is LQKENI. Trimming removed 8 bases at V and 1 base at J, with 22 bases between.

V and J are TRBV5-1 and TRBJ1-2, with D possibly matching TRBD1 (5 bases). The germline CDR1 and CDR2 sequences are SGHRS and YFSETQ. The CDR3 is 12 amino acids. V gave up 0 bases and J gave up 7 bases, with 7 bases separating them. The CDR3, as DNA: TGCGCCAGCAGCTTGGAACAGGTTGGCTACACCTTC. Its translation: CASSLEQVGYTF.

The J gene is TRBJ2-5, the V gene TRBV29-1; 7 nucleotides align to TRBD1. Germline V gene sequence: CDR1 SQVTM, CDR2 ANQGSEA. The length of the CDR3 is 12 residues. With 7 bases clipped from V and 3 bases from J, the junction kept 5 bases outside the gene matches. The CDR3 DNA sequence: TGCAGCGGCCGGGACAGCGAAGAGACCCAGTACTTC. Translated: CSGRDSEETQYF. Full variable domain (remainder filled in from reference TRBV29-1 and TRBJ2-5): SAVISQKPSRDICQRGTSLTIQCQVDSQVTMMFWYRQQPGQSLTLIATANQGSEATYESGFVIDKFPISRPNLTFSTLTVSNMSPEDSSIYLCSGRDSEETQYFGPGTRLLVL.

The V call is TRBV7-9, the J call TRBJ2-7, with D possibly TRBD2 on 6 matching bases. Trimming pared 4 bases from V and 0 bases from J, leaving 10 bases between. This CDR3 spans 14 amino acids. Germline CDR1 reads SEHNR; CDR2 reads FQNEAQ (reference sequence). CDR3 bases: TGTGCCAGCAGCTCCGGGCGGGGCTCCTACGAGCAGTACTTC. It yields the protein CASSSGRGSYEQYF.

The genes are TRBV5-1 and TRBJ1-2; 7 bases fit TRBD1. The V gene end was trimmed by 5 bases and the J gene end by 7 bases; junction bases not matched to a gene: 11. Germline CDR1 and CDR2: SGHRS and YFSETQ. The CDR3 runs to 14 residues. The DNA for the CDR3 is TGCGCCAGCAGTTTTGACAGGGCTGTGAGTGGCTACACCTTC. Translation: CASSFDRAVSGYTF.

This sequence joins TRBV5-1 and TRBJ2-1; TRBD1 is a possible D gene (6 bases). CDR3 length equals 16 residues. Germline loops: CDR1 SGHRS, CDR2 YFSETQ. V lost 2 bases to trimming and J lost 3 bases, with 15 bases between them. DNA of the CDR3: TGCGCCAGCAGCTTCCAGGGGCGTATGGGCTACAATGAGCAGTTCTTC. Its translation is CASSFQGRMGYNEQFF.